These 16 T cell receptor beta chains were all obtained from the same sample, sequenced in a study of shared clonotypes between healthy human individuals. Sequencing was performed with immunoSEQ multiplex PCR; in TCRdb, only in-frame clones are kept and a portion is missing. The data show approximately 700,000 clones, with more than 70% seen just once and roughly 2% held by the top ten. Sample: memory CD4+ T cells sorted from blood. Subset given: CD45RA-negative fraction. These receptors came from a woman in her 30s in good health.

CDR3 coding DNA: TGCGCCAGCAGTCTAGGGGGATGGGAAAACATTCAGTACTTC. It encodes CASSLGGWENIQYF. The chain employs TRBV10-2 and TRBJ2-4; D may be TRBD1 (6 bases). From germline, CDR1 is WSHSY and CDR2 SAAADI. V was clipped by 5 bases and J by 5 bases, with 13 bases between them. The CDR3 consists of 14 residues.

The chain employs TRBV5-4 and TRBJ2-4; D may be TRBD2 (6 bases). Trimming shortened V by 2 bases and J by 8 bases, and 11 bases separated the two germline ends. Germline CDR1 SGHNT, CDR2 YYREEE (reference sequence). The CDR3 extends over 13 amino acids. The CDR3 DNA is TGTGCCAGCAGCTTCGGAGGAGGGGACATTCAGTACTTC. Its translation: CASSFGGGDIQYF.

The genes are TRBV7-9 and TRBJ2-1, with 8 bases lining up with TRBD1. Trimming at V came to 5 bases and at J to 6 bases, leaving 9 bases not matched to a gene. This CDR3 has 15 amino acids. In germline, CDR1 is SEHNR, CDR2 FQNEAQ (reference sequence). This CDR3 is CASSPTDRVPNEQFF. The CDR3 DNA reads TGTGCCAGCAGCCCCACGGACAGGGTACCCAATGAGCAGTTCTTC.

V gene TRBV23-1 combines with J gene TRBJ1-2, with 8 bases identical to TRBD1. TRBV23-1 is known as an ORF, though its function is uncertain. The CDR3 totals 16 residues. V dropped 4 bases and J dropped 2; count of bases not matched to a gene: 9. DNA of the CDR3: TGCGCCAGCAGTCGCCACCGACAGGGGCCCAACTATGGCTACACCTTC. Residues: CASSRHRQGPNYGYTF.

Regarding this clone: Given a much more abundant clone one base away, this may be a read error. The same CDR3 arises from other DNA sequences in this sample as well. This rearrangement joins TRBV2 to TRBJ1-5; 10 positions match TRBD1. CDR3 size: 13 residues. Germline CDR1 and CDR2: SNHLY and FYNNEI. V dropped 6 bases and J dropped 5; count of bases not matched to a gene: 1. The CDR3 bases are TGTGCCAGCAGCGGGACAGGGGATCAGCCCCAGCATTTT. Amino acid sequence: CASSGTGDQPQHF. The whole variable domain, remainder taken from reference TRBV2 and TRBJ1-5, is EPEVTQTPSHQVTQMGQEVILRCVPISNHLYFYWYRQILGQKVEFLVSFYNNEISEKSEIFDDQFSVERPDGSNFTLKIRSTKLEDSAMYFCASSGTGDQPQHFGDGTRLSIL.

The chain is built from TRBV19 and TRBJ2-4; 11 bases are a match to TRBD2. Germline lookup yields CDR1 LNHDA and CDR2 SQIVND (reference sequence). J was trimmed by 6 bases and V by 4 bases; bases with no gene match: 11. The CDR3 runs to 17 residues. The CDR3 here is CASSTPKIAGGINIQYF. CDR3 coding DNA: TGTGCCAGTAGTACCCCGAAGATAGCGGGAGGGATAAACATTCAGTACTTC. The variable domain in full, completed from reference TRBV19 and TRBJ2-4, reads DGGITQSPKYLFRKEGQNVTLSCEQNLNHDAMYWYRQDPGQGLRLIYYSQIVNDFQKGDIAEGYSVSREKKESFPLTVTSAQKNPTAFYLCASSTPKIAGGINIQYFGAGTRLSVL.

The gene calls are TRBV9 and TRBJ1-3; 8 nucleotides match TRBD1. CDR1 is SGDLS and CDR2 is YYNGEE in the germline V gene. This CDR3 is built from 16 residues. The V segment lost 0 bases and the J segment 2 bases; nucleotides outside the gene matches: 4. The CDR3 region is CASSVGGTGTGNTIYF. The CDR3 nucleotides are TGTGCCAGCAGCGTAGGAGGGACAGGTACTGGAAACACCATATATTTT.

This clone was observed a single time. The rearrangement links TRBV7-2 to TRBJ2-7, with a possible D match to TRBD1 (5 bases). The CDR3 runs 15 residues. CDR1 is SGHTA, CDR2 FQGNSA, per germline. The V gene lost 1 base and the J gene lost 3 bases, with 13 bases spanning the gap. CDR3 sequence: CASSLDLQESYEQYF. DNA for the CDR3: TGTGCCAGCAGCTTAGATCTACAGGAAAGCTACGAGCAGTACTTC.

This sequence joins TRBV6-1 and TRBJ2-7; D is unclear. Germline V lookup: CDR1 MNHNS, CDR2 SASEGT. V was clipped by 4 bases and J by 3 bases, with 10 bases between them. The CDR3 has 13 residues. CDR3 sequence reads: CASSVPPIYEQYF. In nucleotides, the CDR3 is TGTGCCAGCAGTGTCCCGCCGATCTACGAGCAGTACTTC.

A note on this clone: One end of the junction fails to match germline, which may point to a read error. The chain combines TRBV7-9 with TRBJ2-2, with 7 bases identical to TRBD1. CDR3 size: 17 residues. CDR1 is SEHNR and CDR2 is FQNEAQ in the germline V gene (reference sequence). The CDR3 region has the DNA TGTGCCAGCAGCTTAGCGCTAGCACAGGGGAACCCCGGGGAGCTGTTTTTT. Its translation: CASSLALAQGNPGELFF.

In this sample, this clone turned up once. The chain is built from TRBV15 and TRBJ2-3, with 8 nucleotides matching TRBD2. J was trimmed by 13 bases and V by 3 bases; bases with no gene match: 18. The germline V gene encodes CDR1 LNHNV and CDR2 YYDKDF (reference sequence). This CDR3 region has 16 residues. This chain's CDR3 is CATSSPGLGRTGVEYF. The CDR3 nucleotides read TGTGCCACCAGCAGTCCGGGACTAGGGCGCACTGGGGTGGAGTATTTT.

V is TRBV5-5 and J is TRBJ2-6; D gene ambiguous. The CDR3 length is 13 residues. V lost 0 bases and J lost 5, with 3 bases in between. Germline V lookup: CDR1 SGHKS, CDR2 YYEKEE (reference sequence). This chain's CDR3 is CASSLEWANVLTF. The DNA of the CDR3 is TGTGCCAGCAGCTTGGAGTGGGCCAACGTCCTGACTTTC.

V and J are TRBV28 and TRBJ1-5; the D is unclear. V shed 9 bases and J shed 7 bases, with 13 bases lying between them. CDR1 and CDR2 from the germline V gene are MDHEN and SYDVKM. This CDR3 spans 12 amino acids. CDR3 sequence: CASAGYGQPQHF. CDR3 DNA sequence: TGTGCCAGTGCGGGTTACGGCCAGCCCCAGCATTTT.

The V gene is TRBV19, the J gene TRBJ1-5; no definite D call. Trimming removed 7 bases at V and 2 bases at J, with 9 bases between. Germline assignment: CDR1 LNHDA and CDR2 SQIVND (reference sequence). The CDR3 sequence is 13 residues long. Here the CDR3 reads CASNTWGNQPQHF. CDR3 coding DNA: TGTGCCAGTAATACGTGGGGCAATCAGCCCCAGCATTTT. Together with reference TRBV19 and TRBJ1-5, the CDR3 gives the full variable domain: DGGITQSPKYLFRKEGQNVTLSCEQNLNHDAMYWYRQDPGQGLRLIYYSQIVNDFQKGDIAEGYSVSREKKESFPLTVTSAQKNPTAFYLCASNTWGNQPQHFGDGTRLSIL.

V and J are TRBV10-3 and TRBJ2-2; D is undetermined. CDR1 is ENHRY and CDR2 is SYGVKD in the germline V gene. The CDR3 extends over 13 amino acids. V was cut by 10 bases and J by 5 bases, with 14 bases left in between. CDR3 DNA sequence: TGTGCCACGCGACCAGACGGTACCGGGGAGCTGTTTTTT. It translates to CATRPDGTGELFF.

The table lists this clone with many counts. This sequence joins TRBV6-5 and TRBJ2-4; 7 bases are a match to TRBD1. The V gene end was trimmed by 6 bases and the J gene end by 4 bases; junction bases not matched to a gene: 9. Germline V gene sequence: CDR1 MNHEY, CDR2 SVGAGI. There are 15 residues in the CDR3. CDR3: CASSPPGQSKNIQYF. CDR3 in DNA: TGTGCCAGCAGCCCACCGGGACAGAGTAAAAACATTCAGTACTTC.